This T cell receptor beta chain is drawn from a study of blood T cell repertoires in COVID-19. For the study at large: From the United States, Italy and Spain came samples of acute and convalescent COVID-19. T cells, B-cell-depleted T cells, or PBMCs provided the cDNA or gDNA that served as material.

Authors' analysis steps: Reference gene primer amplification gave nucleated cell count estimates. The assay was immunoSEQ multiplex PCR, and TCRdb's table has in-frame clones only and misses some. V and J calls and clone size are copied from that table; D and trimming were computed from the DNA. Of 130,000 to 150,000 clones listed, roughly four fifths are singletons. CDR3 length equals 15 residues. The V gene's germline CDR1 is SGDLS and CDR2 YYNGEE. With 4 bases clipped from V and 8 bases from J, the junction kept 12 bases outside the gene matches. This chain connects TRBV9 to TRBJ1-1; 9 bases are a match to TRBD1. The specimen was peripheral blood. This receptor was identified in a human donor with acute or convalescent COVID-19. The donor label of this sample is uncertain. The CDR3 DNA reads TGTGCCAGCAGCCTACGGACAGGGGCCAGAGGGGAAGCTTTCTTT. This sequence encodes CASSLRTGARGEAFF.